Below, one T cell receptor beta chain is given with its context. These data are taken from a study of blood T cell repertoires in COVID-19. Study overall: COVID-19 samples collected from the United States, Italy and Spain covered acute and convalescent phases.

Germline CDR1 reads MNHEY; CDR2 reads SMNVEV (reference sequence). This CDR3 contains 14 residues. The ends lost 8 bases at V and 2 bases at J; junction bases unmatched: 8. Per the original methods: Reference gene primer amplification gave estimated nucleated cell counts. Assay: immunoSEQ multiplex PCR; the TCRdb copy retains only in-frame clones and omits some. V, J and clone size reflect that table, while D and trimming were determined from the DNA. This table has a few hundred thousand clones, about 90% appearing once. Participants came from some 23 US areas, aged about 18 to 89 years. This clonotype originated in a woman aged 18-29 years with acute COVID-19. Sequencing was done on a sample of PBMCs or T cells enriched from blood (not recorded which). The V and J genes are TRBV27 and TRBJ2-5, with TRBD2 matching 7 bases. The CDR3 nucleotides read TGTGCCAGCTCGAGCTCTAGCGGACAAGAGACCCAGTACTTC. Amino acid sequence: CASSSSSGQETQYF.